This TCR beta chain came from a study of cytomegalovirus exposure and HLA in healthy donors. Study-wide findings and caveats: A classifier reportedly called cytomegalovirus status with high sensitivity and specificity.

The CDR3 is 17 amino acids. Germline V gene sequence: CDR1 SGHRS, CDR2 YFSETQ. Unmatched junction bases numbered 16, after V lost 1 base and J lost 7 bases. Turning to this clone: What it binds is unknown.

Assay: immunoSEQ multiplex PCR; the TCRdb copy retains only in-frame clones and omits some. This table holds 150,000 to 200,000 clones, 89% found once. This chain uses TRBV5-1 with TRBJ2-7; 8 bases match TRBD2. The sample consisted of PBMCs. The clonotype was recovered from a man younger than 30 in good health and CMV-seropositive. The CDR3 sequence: CASSLHGRGRTLGEQYF. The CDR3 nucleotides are TGCGCCAGCAGCTTGCACGGCCGCGGGAGGACCCTTGGGGAGCAGTACTTC.